This T cell receptor beta chain was captured in a study of beta chain features in type 1 diabetes. General study results and limits: For Type 1 diabetes patients, all four CD4+ subsets carried TCRB CDR3s that were moderately but significantly shorter. Fewer junction insertions and more nucleotide deletions appeared in type 1 diabetes patients.

Every isolated RNA sample was fully reverse transcribed, so sequencing captured expressed TCRB transcripts. Assay: immunoSEQ multiplex PCR; the TCRdb copy retains only in-frame clones and omits some. This table holds roughly 370,000 clones, approximately 15% found once. The CDR3 is 13 amino acids. Trimming left V 8 bases short and J 2 bases short, with 7 bases between. Germline CDR1 is MNHEY and CDR2 is SVGAGI. Of note for this clone: The antigen remains unidentified.

Using CD45RO/CCR7/CD25/CD127/CD95/CD27, CD4+ naive, central memory, regulatory and stem cell-like memory cells were sorted. This chain connects TRBV6-5 to TRBJ2-6; D is uncertain. The clonotype originates from a man under 40 in good health. What was sequenced was naive CD4+ T cells from blood. Written as DNA, the CDR3 is TGTGCCAGCGGGCCGCCTGGGGCCAACGTCCTGACTTTC. This sequence encodes CASGPPGANVLTF.